This entry lists 11 T cell receptor beta chains sequenced from one sample in a study of blood T cell repertoires in COVID-19. Some clones are missing from TCRdb's copy, which holds only in-frame ones; the method was immunoSEQ multiplex PCR. The sample carries more than 85,000 clones, 85% to 95% recorded once. The sequencing input was peripheral blood. These receptors were collected from a man aged 55-75 years with acute or convalescent COVID-19.

The CDR3 region has the DNA TGTGCCACCAGTGATTCCAAATCACGAGCGGGTCCGCAAGAGACCCAGTACTTC. Amino acid sequence: CATSDSKSRAGPQETQYF. V is TRBV24-1 and J is TRBJ2-5, with D perhaps matching TRBD2 (6 bases). CDR1 and CDR2 from the germline V gene are KGHDR and SFDVKD. This CDR3 comprises 18 residues. Trimming shortened V by 2 bases and J by 2 bases, and 20 bases separated the two germline ends.

This chain joins TRBV5-6 and TRBJ2-1, with D perhaps matching TRBD2 (5 bases). Trimming pared 1 base from V and 4 bases from J, leaving 18 bases between. Germline V lookup: CDR1 SGHDT, CDR2 YYEEEE. This CDR3 is built from 17 residues. The DNA for the CDR3 is TGTGCCAGCAGCTTGAGGTTGAGGGTTACAATGTACAATGAGCAGTTCTTC. Residues: CASSLRLRVTMYNEQFF.

The chain uses TRBV3-1 (or the pseudogene TRBV3-2) and TRBJ2-7; TRBD1 agrees at 7 bases. Per the germline V gene, CDR1 is LGHDT and CDR2 is YNNKEL (reference sequence). Trimming cost V 4 bases and J 2 bases; bases outside gene matches: 8. The CDR3 sequence is 15 residues long. The CDR3 DNA follows: TGTGCCAGCAGCCGCACGGACAGGTCCACCTACGAGCAGTACTTC. Protein: CASSRTDRSTYEQYF.

V and J are TRBV25-1 and TRBJ2-1; 7 positions match TRBD2. V gave up 4 bases and J gave up 8 bases; unmatched junction bases: 11. Germline V gene sequence: CDR1 MGHDK, CDR2 SYGVNS. The CDR3 covers 15 residues. CDR3 DNA: TGTGCCAGCAGTGTTCCAGCGGGGTTTAGGGATGAGCAGTTCTTC. This translates into CASSVPAGFRDEQFF. Combining the CDR3 with reference TRBV25-1 and TRBJ2-1 gives the whole variable domain EADIYQTPRYLVIGTGKKITLECSQTMGHDKMYWYQQDPGMELHLIHYSYGVNSTEKGDLSSESTVSRIRTEHFPLTLESARPSHTSQYLCASSVPAGFRDEQFFGPGTRLTVL.

The chain joins TRBV5-6 to TRBJ1-2; 7 bases line up with TRBD1. The length of the CDR3 is 15 residues. Germline-derived CDR1 and CDR2 are SGHDT and YYEEEE. The J segment lost 7 bases and the V segment lost 0 bases, leaving 9 bases of the junction unmatched. The CDR3 here is CASSLVVTGSVGYTF. The CDR3 nucleotides read TGTGCCAGCAGCTTGGTGGTGACAGGGTCCGTTGGCTACACCTTC.

This sequence joins TRBV15 and TRBJ1-2; D call uncertain. V lost 8 bases, J lost 1 base, and 17 bases lay in between. The CDR3 covers 15 residues. Germline V CDR1 and CDR2: LNHNV, YYDKDF (reference sequence). The DNA for the CDR3 is TGTGCCACCCTAGACTCTACCTCTCGTAACTATGGCTACACCTTC. Its protein is CATLDSTSRNYGYTF.

This chain connects TRBV5-1 to TRBJ1-4, with D hard to call. CDR3 length: 14 amino acids. With 0 bases removed from V and 8 bases from J, the gap between germline ends came to 11 bases. Looked up from germline, CDR1 is SGHRS and CDR2 is YFSETQ. CDR3 sequence: CASSLGGLGEKLFF. The CDR3, as DNA: TGCGCCAGCAGCTTGGGAGGGTTGGGCGAAAAACTGTTTTTT.

The rearrangement uses TRBV18 and TRBJ2-7, with 7 nucleotides matching TRBD2. This CDR3 has 15 amino acids. Per the germline V gene, CDR1 is KGHSH and CDR2 is LQKENI. J lost 2 bases, V lost 3 bases, and 7 bases had no gene match. The CDR3 here is CASSPEAGDTYEQYF. Here the CDR3 DNA reads TGTGCCAGCTCACCGGAGGCGGGGGATACCTACGAGCAGTACTTC.

This chain connects TRBV3-1 (or the pseudogene TRBV3-2) to TRBJ1-4; a possible D gene is TRBD1 (5 bases). Trimming took off 1 base at V and 3 bases at J, with 9 bases between the two ends. The CDR3 sequence is 15 residues long. Germline assignment: CDR1 LGHDT and CDR2 YNNKEL (reference sequence). The CDR3 DNA is TGTGCCAGCAGCCAAGTAAGGGGTTCTAATGAAAAACTGTTTTTT. This encodes CASSQVRGSNEKLFF.

This sequence joins TRBV10-3 and TRBJ2-7; 7 nucleotides agree with TRBD2. The CDR3 is made up of 15 amino acids. Germline-derived CDR1 and CDR2 are ENHRY and SYGVKD. V lost 8 bases to trimming and J lost 0 bases; unmatched junction nucleotides: 10. The CDR3 nucleotides read TGTGCCATCGGGTCCGGGACTAAAACCTCCTACGAGCAGTACTTC. Amino acids: CAIGSGTKTSYEQYF.

The V and J genes are TRBV9 and TRBJ2-5, with D maybe TRBD1 (6 bases). The CDR3 has 15 residues. The germline CDR1 and CDR2 sequences are SGDLS and YYNGEE. V gave up 3 bases and J gave up 5 bases, with 17 bases separating them. The CDR3 bases are TGTGCCAGCAGCGAAGGACAGAGGGCTGAGGAGACCCAGTACTTC. Residues: CASSEGQRAEETQYF.